Detailed here is one T cell receptor beta chain. Its antigen is not identified. PCR was performed using 60 Vbeta and 13 Jbeta primers. Sequencing used immunoSEQ multiplex PCR; TCRdb keeps in-frame clones, though not all of them. The sample shows roughly 140,000 clones, 65% to 85% of them seen only once. This sample was included in a study of cytomegalovirus exposure and HLA in healthy donors. The CDR3 covers 11 residues. V was clipped by 4 bases and J by 10 bases, with 8 bases between them. Per germline, CDR1 MNHNY and CDR2 SVGAGI (reference sequence). Study-wide results and caveats: Both high specificity and high sensitivity reportedly marked the classifier's diagnosis of cytomegalovirus status. 87-base-pair reads could not separate some V segments, including TRBV6-2 and TRBV6-3.

The chain links TRBV6-6 to TRBJ2-1; D gene uncertain. The sequenced sample was PBMCs. This sequence was found in a male donor in good health and CMV-seronegative. The CDR3 sequence: CASSFYEEQFF. DNA for the CDR3: TGTGCCAGCAGTTTCTATGAGGAGCAGTTCTTC.